This T cell receptor (beta chain) was identified in a study of pediatric ulcerative colitis. Per germline, CDR1 MDHEN and CDR2 SYDVKM. CDR3 length: 14 residues. Trimming removed 7 bases at V and 4 bases at J, with 16 bases between. TCRdb's copy holds only in-frame clones and misses some; the assay was immunoSEQ multiplex PCR. The data show 30,000 to 45,000 clones, around four fifths seen once. The chain has TRBV28 and TRBJ1-1, with D possibly being TRBD1 (5 bases). Sequenced material: blood. The receptor comes from a girl aged 10 to 17 with moderate ulcerative colitis. In nucleotides, the CDR3 is TGTGCCAGCACCCCGCACCAGGGCATCACTGAAGCTTTCTTT. It translates to CASTPHQGITEAFF.